This T cell receptor (beta chain) came from a study of T cell repertoires in cytomegalovirus infection. The overall study: Shared public TCR beta signatures pointed to both CMV infection and a matching HLA type.

General observations from the study: Summed frequency of shared TCR beta families picked out CMV carriers who also had the relevant HLA. In two of eight donors, the top clonotype was HLA-C-restricted CMV-specific.

This clonotype was recorded a few times. Its antigen is not identified. TCRdb re-analysed the reads in MiXCR, keeping a single row per CDR3 protein. Among about 400,000 distinct CDR3 sequences listed, 15% to 20% were seen once. The source material was PBMCs. The clonotype was recovered from a human donor in good health (CMV status not recorded). Some clones in this sample may be carry-over from other donors' samples.

The CDR3 nucleotides read TGTGCCAGCAGCTTACGGGGGGTAGGGGAAGAAAAACTGTTTTTT. It specifies CASSLRGVGEEKLFF. V gene TRBV7-2 combines with J gene TRBJ1-4, with D tentatively TRBD1 (5 bases). The germline V and J ends were trimmed by 2 bases and 8 bases, with 15 bases remaining between them. The CDR3 consists of 15 residues. CDR1 and CDR2 (germline): SGHTA, FQGNSA.